Below, one T cell receptor (beta chain) is given with its context. This clone's antigen is unknown. No much larger clonotype is one base removed from it; base qualities were not supplied. Library construction relied on multiplex PCR. Instrument on record: Illumina HiSeq 4000. CDR3 regions were amplified by Arm-PCR with iRepertoire HTBI primers to construct TCR beta libraries. Gel purification was performed on PCR products prior to sequencing. As for the original processing: A total of under 80 TRBV and 14 TRBJ segments were identified across samples and were used for gene usage analysis of CDR3 amino acid clonotypes. COPE and FqMerger were used to merge the filtered high-quality paired reads into contigs. Contigs were aligned with BLAST to IMGT TRBV, TRBD and TRBJ reference genes, and CDR3 was defined per IMGT. Clonotypes above 0.1% frequency were classified as highly expanded clones. Shannon entropy was used to measure repertoire diversity, and the Gini coefficient was used to measure V-J evenness. Public clonotypes were defined as clonotypes shared by more than one individual. Clones were called with MiXCR by TCRdb after fastp trimmed the public reads at Q25, and only in-frame beta chains were retained. Rows with one shared CDR3 protein collapse into an entry with the most common genes and DNA. TCRdb, not the authors, supplied the V and J calls. The sample has about 620,000 distinct CDR3 sequences on record, 16% of them singletons. The ten largest clones represent 18% of the sample.

V loses 5 bases of germline sequence and J loses 7 bases, and the interval between the two ends is 17 bases. The CDR3 spans 14 residues, from the cysteine through the phenylalanine. Only the CDR3 region is kept as DNA, spanning 42 bases read in frame from base 1. Reading the germline V gene (reference sequence) gives CDR1 LNHNV and CDR2 YYDKDF. The intended sense of this specimen's time point label: newly diagnosed GD, antithyroid drugs for less than 3 months. RNA was extracted from PBMCs in TRIzol for both TCR sequencing and RNA sequencing. The diagnosis of Graves' disease was made according to American Thyroid Association guidelines. Recruitment of patients was carried out at an endocrinology department in Xi'an, China. From each patient, about 8.9 milliliters of peripheral blood was collected into an EDTA anticoagulant tube. Ficoll Paque Plus density gradient separation was used to isolate PBMCs, and no further T cell sorting was performed. An Agilent 2100 Bioanalyzer and agarose gel were used to assess RNA quality, and a NanoDrop 2000 was used to measure RNA concentration.

This sample stems from a study of regulatory T cells in long-lasting Graves disease (dated by TCRdb to 2020 to 2022). Regarding the study in general: In the newly diagnosed Graves' disease group, patients had been taking antithyroid drugs for less than 3 months. TCR sequencing covered around 13 persistent and 20 or so newly diagnosed Graves' disease patients, 33 samples in total. This study used TCR sequencing and RNA sequencing of peripheral blood to compare persistent Graves' disease patients against newly diagnosed Graves' disease patients. The study was conducted in China and was registered as a clinical trial.

What the study reported, not specific to this receptor: Sequencing and analysis were limited to the TCR beta chain. Only peripheral blood was studied, because thyroid tissue, the primary lesion, was inaccessible. Preferential use of TRBV28, TRBJ1-2 and TRBJ2-5 was observed in persistent disease, whereas TRBV20-1 and TRBJ2-1 were favored in newly diagnosed disease. More public clonotypes were shared among persistent patients (under 3,000) than among newly diagnosed patients (roughly 1,000). Persistent Graves' disease patients showed lower TCR Shannon entropy and fewer highly expanded clones than newly diagnosed patients, suggesting clonal expansion. The authors acknowledged the small sample size as a limitation that may reduce accuracy.

The same sample was also studied in work on T cells in Graves' hyperthyroidism and ophthalmopathy. As that second study puts it: Stable Graves' hyperthyroidism was defined as the absence of progression to ophthalmopathy over 18 months of follow-up. Hyperthyroidism patients were aged 18 to 65 years and newly diagnosed, with disease duration of less than 2 months. Exclusion was applied to patients with uncontrolled infections, other autoimmune diseases, pregnancy or lactation. Diagnoses were based on clinical symptoms, serum thyroxine and TRAb, thyroid ultrasound and orbital computed tomography. A first-round RT-PCR of the TCR CDR3 used the HTBI primer set with the Qiagen OneStep RT-PCR kit. Most expanded thyroid clonotypes (frequency above 0.001) were also detected in blood, suggesting blood repertoires may reflect thyroid immune responses. Ophthalmopathy was separated from stable hyperthyroidism by a 13 V-J signature model, with around 90% sensitivity and 81% to 82% specificity obtained in cross-validation and 80%/75% obtained in testing. In validation, the model predicted progression to ophthalmopathy a median of roughly 6.5 months before onset, with over 55% sensitivity and roughly 72% specificity. To identify distinguishing TCR V-J signatures, a discovery cohort of some 99 patients was used, comprising some 45 with Graves' ophthalmopathy and 57 with stable Graves' hyperthyroidism. An independent validation cohort of under 20 hyperthyroidism patients and some 15 patients who later progressed to ophthalmopathy tested prospective prediction of ophthalmopathy. The 100 or so discovery patients were divided at random into training and test sets in a 7:3 ratio. In more than five Graves' hyperthyroidism patients, the study also compared T-cell repertoires from thyroid tissue with T-cell repertoires from blood. Following sampling, methimazole starting at 30 mg daily was given to hyperthyroidism patients, and high-dose intravenous methylprednisolone was given to ophthalmopathy patients. Libraries were constructed in a second round of multiplex PCR, after which size selection and purification were performed. Paired-end sequencing of the libraries was performed with 100 bp reads on an Illumina HiSeq2000. SOAPnuke was used to process the raw data, throwing out any read that contained adapters or uncalled bases, had a mean Phred below 15, or lacked an exact constant-primer or identifier match. COPE v1.2.5 was used to merge the high-quality paired reads, and each unique nucleotide sequence was defined as a clonotype. MiTCR v1.1 was used to align the clonotypes against IMGT TRBV, TRBD and TRBJ reference segments. The analysis was restricted to V-J combinations with a frequency above 0.0001, which together covered roughly 99% of the repertoires. The TCS score was defined as the ratio of F50 (clonal expansion) to E x V (chaos), calculated using BLOSUM62-based TCRdist between CDR3 peptides within each V-J. Welch's t-statistics and random forest reduced around 510 V-J features to roughly 13, which were used in a naive Bayes classifier (R e1071). No statistical method was used to set the sample size in advance, and investigators knew the group allocation. The paper reports TCR Vbeta CDR3 sequencing of roughly 140 peripheral blood samples: 40 to 45 ophthalmopathy, 75 to 80 hyperthyroidism and some 17 progressor patients.

This specimen consisted of peripheral blood mononuclear cells (PBMCs), obtained at new diagnosis, from a patient treated with antithyroid drugs. This TCR was sampled from a young woman with Graves disease. Donor details come from another sample of the same person, matched by shared clones. This sequence uses TRBV15 and TRBJ1-1, with the D gene too uncertain to name. This receptor has the CDR3 CATSGNAGSLEAFF. The DNA reads as follows: TGTGCCACCAGCGGAAATGCGGGTTCCCTTGAAGCTTTCTTT.